This TCR beta chain was found in a study of beta chain features in type 1 diabetes. Study background: Healthy donors and patients showed comparable age, gender and cell yields.

The sequenced template was cDNA made from the entire isolated RNA. Sequencing was performed with immunoSEQ multiplex PCR; in TCRdb, only in-frame clones are kept and a portion is missing. Of hundreds of thousands of clones in the sample, about 32% are singletons; the top ten hold almost 0.065%. General observations from the study: It was not settled here whether HLA type affects TCRB rearrangement.

Trimming pared 2 bases from V and 3 bases from J, leaving 16 bases between. The germline CDR1 and CDR2 sequences are SGHVS and FNYEAQ. This CDR3 spans 16 amino acids. This clone was detected only a few times. Its antigen is as yet unknown. This rearrangement joins TRBV7-6 to TRBJ1-1; D is unresolved. The sequence derives from a man between 18 and 35 years old in good health. Sequenced sample: naive CD4+ T cells from blood. In DNA, the CDR3 is TGTGCCAGCAGCTTAATGGTTACAGCCGGGGACACTGAAGCTTTCTTT. This sequence encodes CASSLMVTAGDTEAFF.